Listed below are T cell receptor beta chains from one sample, sequenced in a study of blood T cell repertoires in COVID-19. Assay: immunoSEQ multiplex PCR; the TCRdb copy retains only in-frame clones and omits some. The repertoire holds around 200,000 clones, with about 86% as singletons. Source material: peripheral blood. Source of these receptors: a woman aged 50 to 60 with acute or convalescent COVID-19. Each CDR3 is given without its conserved first and last residue. Fields, in order: V gene, J gene, CDR3 protein.

TRBV11-1	TRBJ2-7	ASSLDGTSYEQY
TRBV10-2	TRBJ2-1	ASRGGRRDGLHNEQF
TRBV2	TRBJ2-1	ASSELVHNEQF
TRBV2	TRBJ1-2	ASSERSVSGSYT
TRBV2	TRBJ2-3	ASRQDRTDTQY
TRBV18	TRBJ2-7	ASSPTRTSTYEQY
TRBV28	TRBJ2-5	ASRQFGGGGQETQY
TRBV5-1	TRBJ2-7	ASSLSSVLSYEQY
TRBV9	TRBJ2-3	ASSVSPGTDTQY
TRBV18	TRBJ2-3	ASSRMGLALRTDTQY
TRBV11-2	TRBJ1-3	ASSLEGPPSGNTIY
TRBV24-1	TRBJ2-3	ATSDSRRADTQY
TRBV6-2/TRBV6-3	TRBJ2-7	ASSYGTSGASEQY
TRBV5-6	TRBJ1-1	ASSLIRGGFNTEAF
TRBV5-4	TRBJ2-1	ASSFSGSGSEQF
TRBV19	TRBJ1-2	ASSIDGSGGAGYGYT
TRBV7-2	TRBJ2-2	ASSFDRASTGELF
TRBV5-4	TRBJ2-1	ASSLPGGTSGNEQF
TRBV24-1	TRBJ2-1	ATWGDRLGEQF
TRBV7-2	TRBJ1-3	ASSSRGSAWGNTIY
TRBV30	TRBJ1-3	AWNKADRQISSGNTIY
TRBV24-1	TRBJ2-1	ATSSFQGLNEQF
TRBV7-9	TRBJ2-3	ASSPLAGDPDTQY
TRBV5-4	TRBJ1-4	ASSQGGAAFSSEKLF
TRBV6-1	TRBJ2-3	ASSEWEDTQY
TRBV24-1	TRBJ2-1	ATSDVVRTGAVEQF
TRBV9	TRBJ1-1	ASSVQTSGTEAF
TRBV4-2	TRBJ1-2	ASSPDEGGIIAYT